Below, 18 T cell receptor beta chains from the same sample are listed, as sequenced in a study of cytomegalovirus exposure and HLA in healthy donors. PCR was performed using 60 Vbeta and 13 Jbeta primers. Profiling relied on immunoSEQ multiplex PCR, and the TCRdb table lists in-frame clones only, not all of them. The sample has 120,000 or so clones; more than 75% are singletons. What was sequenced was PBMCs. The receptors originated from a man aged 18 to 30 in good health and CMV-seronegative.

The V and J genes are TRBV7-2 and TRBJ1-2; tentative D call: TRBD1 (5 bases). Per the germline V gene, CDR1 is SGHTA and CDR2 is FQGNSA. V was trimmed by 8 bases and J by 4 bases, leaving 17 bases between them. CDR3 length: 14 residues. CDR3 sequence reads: CASGLPGQGYGYTF. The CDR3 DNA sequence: TGTGCCAGCGGCCTCCCAGGGCAGGGCTATGGCTACACCTTC.

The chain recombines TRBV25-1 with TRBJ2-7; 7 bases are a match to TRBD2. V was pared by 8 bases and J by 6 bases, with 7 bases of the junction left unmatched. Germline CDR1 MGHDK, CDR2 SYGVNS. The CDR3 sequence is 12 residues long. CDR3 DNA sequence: TGTGCCAGCCGTCTTGGGGGGGGCGAGCAGTACTTC. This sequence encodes CASRLGGGEQYF.

CDR3 DNA: TGCGCCAGCAGCTTGGCCTTGGCAGGAGGAATCAATGAGCAGTTCTTC. It encodes CASSLALAGGINEQFF. The rearrangement joins TRBV5-1 to TRBJ2-1, with D tentatively TRBD2 (5 bases). The V and J ends lost 0 bases and 6 bases respectively, with 16 bases between them. Germline lookup yields CDR1 SGHRS and CDR2 YFSETQ. This CDR3 has 16 amino acids.

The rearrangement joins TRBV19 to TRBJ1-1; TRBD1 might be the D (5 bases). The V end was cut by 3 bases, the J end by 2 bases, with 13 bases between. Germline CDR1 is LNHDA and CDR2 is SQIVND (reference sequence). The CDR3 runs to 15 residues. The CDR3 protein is CASSMAGLDNTEAFF. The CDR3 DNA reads TGTGCCAGTAGTATGGCGGGGCTCGATAACACTGAAGCTTTCTTT.

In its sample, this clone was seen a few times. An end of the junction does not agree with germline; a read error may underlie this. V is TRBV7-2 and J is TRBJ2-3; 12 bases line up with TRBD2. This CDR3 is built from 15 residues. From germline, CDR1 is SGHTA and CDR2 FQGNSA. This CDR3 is CASSLAGGPGDTQYF. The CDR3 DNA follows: TGTGCCAGCAGCCTAGCGGGGGGGCCGGGGGATACGCAGTATTTT.

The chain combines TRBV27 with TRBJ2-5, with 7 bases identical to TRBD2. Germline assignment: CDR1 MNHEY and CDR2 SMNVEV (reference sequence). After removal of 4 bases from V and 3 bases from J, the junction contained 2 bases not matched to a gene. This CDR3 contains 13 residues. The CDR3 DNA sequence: TGTGCCAGCAGTTGGACTAGAGAAGAGACCCAGTACTTC. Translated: CASSWTREETQYF.

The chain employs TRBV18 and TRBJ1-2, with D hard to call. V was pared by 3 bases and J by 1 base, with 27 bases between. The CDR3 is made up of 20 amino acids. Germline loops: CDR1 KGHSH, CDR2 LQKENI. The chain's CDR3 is CASSPVSPGIQGSHNYGYTF. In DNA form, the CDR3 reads TGTGCCAGCTCACCTGTCTCCCCCGGGATTCAAGGTTCTCATAACTATGGCTACACCTTC. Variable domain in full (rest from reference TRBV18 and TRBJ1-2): NAGVMQNPRHLVRRRGQEARLRCSPMKGHSHVYWYRQLPEEGLKFMVYLQKENIIDESGMPKERFSAEFPKEGPSILRIQQVVRGDSAAYFCASSPVSPGIQGSHNYGYTFGSGTRLTVV.

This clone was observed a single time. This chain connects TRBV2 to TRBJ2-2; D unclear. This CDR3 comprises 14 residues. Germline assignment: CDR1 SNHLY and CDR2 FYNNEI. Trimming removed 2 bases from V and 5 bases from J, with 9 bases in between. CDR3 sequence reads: CASSEITVTGELFF. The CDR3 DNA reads TGTGCCAGCAGTGAAATTACAGTTACCGGGGAGCTGTTTTTT.

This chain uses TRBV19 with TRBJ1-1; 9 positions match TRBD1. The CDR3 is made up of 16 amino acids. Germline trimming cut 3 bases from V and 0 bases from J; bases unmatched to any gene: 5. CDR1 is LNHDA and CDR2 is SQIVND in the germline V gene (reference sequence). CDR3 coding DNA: TGTGCCAGTAGTATGGGGACAGGGAGTATGAACACTGAAGCTTTCTTT. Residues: CASSMGTGSMNTEAFF.

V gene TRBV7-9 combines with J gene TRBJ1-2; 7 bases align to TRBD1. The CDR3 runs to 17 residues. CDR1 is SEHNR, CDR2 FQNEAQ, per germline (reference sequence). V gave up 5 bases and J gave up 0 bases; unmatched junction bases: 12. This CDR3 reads CASSDYSRDSANYGYTF. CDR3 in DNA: TGTGCCAGCAGCGACTATAGCCGGGACAGCGCTAACTATGGCTACACCTTC.

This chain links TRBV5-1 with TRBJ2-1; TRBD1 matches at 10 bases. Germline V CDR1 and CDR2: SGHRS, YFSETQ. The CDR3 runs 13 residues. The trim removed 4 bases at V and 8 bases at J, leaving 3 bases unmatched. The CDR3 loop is CASSTTGGYEQFF. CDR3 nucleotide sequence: TGCGCCAGCAGCACGACAGGGGGCTATGAGCAGTTCTTC.

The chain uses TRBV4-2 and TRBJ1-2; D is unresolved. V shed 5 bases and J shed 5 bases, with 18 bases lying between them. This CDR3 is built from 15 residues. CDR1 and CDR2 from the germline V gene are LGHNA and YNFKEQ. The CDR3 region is CASSFDPGAEYGYTF. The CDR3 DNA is TGTGCCAGCAGCTTCGACCCGGGTGCAGAGTATGGCTACACCTTC.

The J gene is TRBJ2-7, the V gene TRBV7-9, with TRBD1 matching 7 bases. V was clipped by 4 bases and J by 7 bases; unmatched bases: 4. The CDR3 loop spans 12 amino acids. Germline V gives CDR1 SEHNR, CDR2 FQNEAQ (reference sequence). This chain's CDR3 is CASSSTGDEQYF. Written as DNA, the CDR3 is TGTGCCAGCAGCTCCACAGGGGATGAGCAGTACTTC.

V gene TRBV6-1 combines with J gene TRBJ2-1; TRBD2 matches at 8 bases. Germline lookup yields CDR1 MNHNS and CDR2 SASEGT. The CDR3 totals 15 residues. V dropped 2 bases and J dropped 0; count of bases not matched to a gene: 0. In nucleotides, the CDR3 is TGTGCCAGCAGTGAACTAGCGGGCTCCTACAATGAGCAGTTCTTC. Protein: CASSELAGSYNEQFF.

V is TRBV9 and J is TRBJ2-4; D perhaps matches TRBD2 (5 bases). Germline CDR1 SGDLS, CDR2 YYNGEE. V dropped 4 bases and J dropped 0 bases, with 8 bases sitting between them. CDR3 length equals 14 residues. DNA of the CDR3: TGTGCCAGCAGCTCCGGGGTAGCCAAAAACATTCAGTACTTC. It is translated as CASSSGVAKNIQYF.

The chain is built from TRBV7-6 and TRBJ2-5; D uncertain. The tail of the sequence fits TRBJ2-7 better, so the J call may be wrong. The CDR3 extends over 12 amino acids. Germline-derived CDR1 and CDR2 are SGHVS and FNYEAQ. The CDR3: CASSPSPYEQYF. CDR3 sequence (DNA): TGTGCCAGCAGCCCGAGCCCCTACGAGCAGTACTTC.

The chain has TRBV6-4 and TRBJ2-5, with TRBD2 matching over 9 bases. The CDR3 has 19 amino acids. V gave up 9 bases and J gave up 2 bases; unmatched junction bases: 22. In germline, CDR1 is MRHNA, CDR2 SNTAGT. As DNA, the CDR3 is TGTGCCAGGTCTGCGGGAGGGGCCGGACTAGGAAGACCGCAAGAGACCCAGTACTTC. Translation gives CARSAGGAGLGRPQETQYF.

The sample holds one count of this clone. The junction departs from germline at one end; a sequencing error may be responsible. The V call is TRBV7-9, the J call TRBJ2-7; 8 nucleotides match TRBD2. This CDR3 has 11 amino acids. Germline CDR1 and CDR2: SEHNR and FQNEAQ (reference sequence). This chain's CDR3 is CSSSSRGEQHF. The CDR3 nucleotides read TGTTCCAGCAGCTCGCGGGGGGAGCAGCACTTC.